The rows below give T cell receptor beta chains drawn from one sample of a study of blood T cells in healthy people across ages. TCRdb called the 5' RACE reads again in MiXCR, with one record for every CDR3 protein. Of some 1.8 million distinct CDR3 sequences listed, 39% are singletons. The sample taken for sequencing was blood. The receptors originated from a human donor in good health. CDR3s include the opening cysteine and the closing phenylalanine or tryptophan. Each record gives: D gene, clone size, V gene, J gene, CDR3 length, CDR3 DNA, CDR3 protein. D genes are given only for firm matches. Some rows mark clone size as missing; the rest say once, few, many or name a class of expanded clone.

d_call: NA
clone_size: NA
v_call: TRBV12-3/TRBV12-4
j_call: TRBJ2-1
cdr3_length: 15
cdr3_nt: TGTGCCAGCAGTTTCGGGGCGTCGCCCTACAATGAGCAGTTCTTC
cdr3_aa: CASSFGASPYNEQFF

d_call: NA
clone_size: few
v_call: TRBV5-1
j_call: TRBJ1-2
cdr3_length: 14
cdr3_nt: TGCGCCAGCAGCAGGTCCGGACAGATCTATGGCTACACCTTC
cdr3_aa: CASSRSGQIYGYTF

d_call: NA
clone_size: NA
v_call: TRBV29-1
j_call: TRBJ1-3
cdr3_length: 14
cdr3_nt: TGCAGCGTTGAAAGGGCCAGCTCTGGAAACACCATATATTTT
cdr3_aa: CSVERASSGNTIYF

d_call: TRBD1
clone_size: NA
v_call: TRBV12-3/TRBV12-4
j_call: TRBJ2-5
cdr3_length: 16
cdr3_nt: TGTGCCAGCAGCCTTTTCGGGACAGGAGCGAAAGAGACCCAGTACTTC
cdr3_aa: CASSLFGTGAKETQYF

d_call: NA
clone_size: few
v_call: TRBV15
j_call: TRBJ2-3
cdr3_length: 15
cdr3_nt: TGTGCCACCTCGGAGCCAGGACAGAGCACAGATACGCAGTATTTT
cdr3_aa: CATSEPGQSTDTQYF

d_call: TRBD1
clone_size: NA
v_call: TRBV9
j_call: TRBJ1-1
cdr3_length: 17
cdr3_nt: TGTGCCAGCAGCGAAGGGGCTGAACAGGGGGCGAACACTGAAGCTTTCTTT
cdr3_aa: CASSEGAEQGANTEAFF

d_call: NA
clone_size: few
v_call: TRBV29-1
j_call: TRBJ1-2
cdr3_length: 14
cdr3_nt: TGCAGCGTTGGCCCTGTGAAGGAGTACTATGGCTACACCTTC
cdr3_aa: CSVGPVKEYYGYTF

d_call: TRBD1
clone_size: few
v_call: TRBV10-3
j_call: TRBJ1-6
cdr3_length: 13
cdr3_nt: TGTGCCATCAGCGGGACAGGAGATTCACCCCTCCACTTT
cdr3_aa: CAISGTGDSPLHF

d_call: NA
clone_size: few
v_call: TRBV4-3
j_call: TRBJ2-1
cdr3_length: 17
cdr3_nt: TGCGCCAGCAGCCAAGATCGGGGAGACTATACCCACAATGAGCAGTTCTTC
cdr3_aa: CASSQDRGDYTHNEQFF

d_call: TRBD2
clone_size: NA
v_call: TRBV7-3
j_call: TRBJ2-1
cdr3_length: 16
cdr3_nt: TGTGCCAGCAGCGCATCCGGGACTAGCGGGCGAAATGAGCAGTTCTTC
cdr3_aa: CASSASGTSGRNEQFF

d_call: TRBD2
clone_size: NA
v_call: TRBV9
j_call: TRBJ2-1
cdr3_length: 15
cdr3_nt: TGTGCCAGCAGCGCCCTCATTGGGGGGGTGATTGAGCAGTTCTTC
cdr3_aa: CASSALIGGVIEQFF

d_call: NA
clone_size: NA
v_call: TRBV2
j_call: TRBJ1-5
cdr3_length: 14
cdr3_nt: TGTGCCAGCAGTGAGGTCCGAGCCAATCAGCCCCAGCATTTT
cdr3_aa: CASSEVRANQPQHF

d_call: NA
clone_size: few
v_call: TRBV6-2/TRBV6-3
j_call: TRBJ2-6
cdr3_length: 15
cdr3_nt: TGTGCCAGTAAGCCCAGGGGGGCTGGGGCCAACGTCCTGACTTTC
cdr3_aa: CASKPRGAGANVLTF

d_call: NA
clone_size: NA
v_call: TRBV2
j_call: TRBJ2-1
cdr3_length: 16
cdr3_nt: TGTGCCAGCAGCGAGAACTTATTAGGACAGTCCTACGAGCAGTTCTTC
cdr3_aa: CASSENLLGQSYEQFF

d_call: TRBD1
clone_size: NA
v_call: TRBV20-1
j_call: TRBJ2-5
cdr3_length: 14
cdr3_nt: TGCAGTGCTGTTCCGGGACAGGGGGCTGGGACCCAGTACTTC
cdr3_aa: CSAVPGQGAGTQYF

d_call: NA
clone_size: NA
v_call: TRBV6-6
j_call: TRBJ2-3
cdr3_length: 14
cdr3_nt: TGTGCCAGCAGTTACCGAGCGAACACAGATACGCAGTATTTT
cdr3_aa: CASSYRANTDTQYF

d_call: NA
clone_size: NA
v_call: TRBV7-2
j_call: TRBJ2-7
cdr3_length: 16
cdr3_nt: TGTGCCAGCAGCAGAAACCGGGCGGGCGACTCCTACGAGCAGTACTTC
cdr3_aa: CASSRNRAGDSYEQYF

d_call: TRBD1
clone_size: few
v_call: TRBV5-1
j_call: TRBJ2-7
cdr3_length: 14
cdr3_nt: TGCGCCAGCAGCCCTGGACAGGTATTGGGGGAGCAGTACTTC
cdr3_aa: CASSPGQVLGEQYF

d_call: NA
clone_size: few
v_call: TRBV18
j_call: TRBJ2-4
cdr3_length: 17
cdr3_nt: TGTGCCAGCTCGGGGGGCTCGGGTCCTCCAAACAAAAACATTCAGTACTTC
cdr3_aa: CASSGGSGPPNKNIQYF

d_call: NA
clone_size: NA
v_call: TRBV4-2
j_call: TRBJ1-1
cdr3_length: 16
cdr3_nt: TGTGCCAGCAGCCAAGATCAGGGCAGAGTGAACACTGAAGCTTTCTTT
cdr3_aa: CASSQDQGRVNTEAFF

d_call: TRBD2
clone_size: NA
v_call: TRBV7-3
j_call: TRBJ2-1
cdr3_length: 15
cdr3_nt: TGTGCCAGTAAACTAGCGGGGGGTACCTACAATGAGCAGTTCTTC
cdr3_aa: CASKLAGGTYNEQFF

d_call: NA
clone_size: NA
v_call: TRBV7-9
j_call: TRBJ1-1
cdr3_length: 14
cdr3_nt: TGTGCCAGCAGCTTATCAGGGTATTACACTGAAGCTTTCTTT
cdr3_aa: CASSLSGYYTEAFF

d_call: TRBD2
clone_size: NA
v_call: TRBV4-1
j_call: TRBJ2-5
cdr3_length: 18
cdr3_nt: TGCGCCAGCAGCCAAGTACCGACTAGCGGGGGGGCTTGGGAGACCCAGTACTTC
cdr3_aa: CASSQVPTSGGAWETQYF

d_call: NA
clone_size: few
v_call: TRBV5-1
j_call: TRBJ2-7
cdr3_length: 14
cdr3_nt: TGTGCCAGCAGCTTAGCGGTGCAGGGCTACGAGCAGTACTTC
cdr3_aa: CASSLAVQGYEQYF

d_call: NA
clone_size: once
v_call: TRBV5-1
j_call: TRBJ2-2
cdr3_length: 16
cdr3_nt: TGCGCCAGCAGCTTGGATCAGGGATCCAACACCGGGGAGCGGTTTTTT
cdr3_aa: CASSLDQGSNTGERFF

d_call: TRBD1
clone_size: few
v_call: TRBV24-1
j_call: TRBJ2-5
cdr3_length: 12
cdr3_nt: TGTGCCACCGAGGACAGGGAAGAGACCCAGTACTTC
cdr3_aa: CATEDREETQYF

d_call: NA
clone_size: few
v_call: TRBV7-9
j_call: TRBJ2-3
cdr3_length: 15
cdr3_nt: TGTGCCAGCAGCTTAAGGTCCGGGGGAGAGGGTACGCAGTATTTT
cdr3_aa: CASSLRSGGEGTQYF

d_call: TRBD2
clone_size: NA
v_call: TRBV20-1
j_call: TRBJ2-5
cdr3_length: 16
cdr3_nt: TGCAGTGCTAAAAAAACTAGCGGGGGCCCTCAAGAGACCCAGTACTTC
cdr3_aa: CSAKKTSGGPQETQYF

d_call: NA
clone_size: few
v_call: TRBV20-1
j_call: TRBJ1-1
cdr3_length: 13
cdr3_nt: TGCAGTGCTAGAGCTTCGGTCCGTCGTGAAGCTTTCTTT
cdr3_aa: CSARASVRREAFF

d_call: TRBD2
clone_size: NA
v_call: TRBV7-2
j_call: TRBJ2-1
cdr3_length: 15
cdr3_nt: TGTGCCAGCAGCGCTAGCGGGAGCCCCAACAATGAGCAGTTCTTC
cdr3_aa: CASSASGSPNNEQFF

d_call: NA
clone_size: NA
v_call: TRBV5-1
j_call: TRBJ2-1
cdr3_length: 15
cdr3_nt: TGCGCCAGCAGCTTGGACGGTCTCACGGGGAATGAGCAGTTCTTC
cdr3_aa: CASSLDGLTGNEQFF

d_call: NA
clone_size: few
v_call: TRBV20-1
j_call: TRBJ2-4
cdr3_length: 11
cdr3_nt: TGCAGTGCCTTCCGGACCGCCATGATGTACTTC
cdr3_aa: CSAFRTAMMYF

d_call: NA
clone_size: few
v_call: TRBV29-1
j_call: TRBJ1-2
cdr3_length: 12
cdr3_nt: TGCAGCGTCTACCAACAGAACTATGGCTACACCTTC
cdr3_aa: CSVYQQNYGYTF

d_call: NA
clone_size: many
v_call: TRBV7-2
j_call: TRBJ1-6
cdr3_length: 13
cdr3_nt: TGTGCCAGCAGCTTAGATAGAGGTTCACCCCTCCACTTT
cdr3_aa: CASSLDRGSPLHF

d_call: NA
clone_size: NA
v_call: TRBV14
j_call: TRBJ2-5
cdr3_length: 12
cdr3_nt: TGTGCCAGCAGCCAGCATTCCAGTGAGCAGTACTTC
cdr3_aa: CASSQHSSEQYF

d_call: NA
clone_size: once
v_call: TRBV20-1
j_call: TRBJ2-7
cdr3_length: 14
cdr3_nt: TGCAGTGCTAGAGATCGGAGGGTTCCCTACGAGCAGTACTTC
cdr3_aa: CSARDRRVPYEQYF

d_call: TRBD2
clone_size: NA
v_call: TRBV7-3
j_call: TRBJ2-3
cdr3_length: 17
cdr3_nt: TGTGCCAGCAGCTTACTCCCTAGCGGGGGAGCCAGGAATACGCAGTATTTT
cdr3_aa: CASSLLPSGGARNTQYF

d_call: NA
clone_size: few
v_call: TRBV29-1
j_call: TRBJ1-2
cdr3_length: 12
cdr3_nt: TGCAGCGTTGTCCCCCGGTGGGGTGGCTACACCTTC
cdr3_aa: CSVVPRWGGYTF

d_call: TRBD1
clone_size: few
v_call: TRBV3-1
j_call: TRBJ2-7
cdr3_length: 14
cdr3_nt: TGTGCCAGCAGCGACGAGGGACAGGGGAGGAAGCAGTACTTC
cdr3_aa: CASSDEGQGRKQYF

d_call: NA
clone_size: NA
v_call: TRBV29-1
j_call: TRBJ2-7
cdr3_length: 15
cdr3_nt: TGCAGCATTAAGGGTCGGGGGGCATCCTACAATGAGCAGTACTTC
cdr3_aa: CSIKGRGASYNEQYF

d_call: TRBD2
clone_size: NA
v_call: TRBV2
j_call: TRBJ2-1
cdr3_length: 13
cdr3_nt: TGTGCCAGCAAGACTAGCGGCTACAATGAGCAGTTCTTC
cdr3_aa: CASKTSGYNEQFF

d_call: NA
clone_size: few
v_call: TRBV7-2
j_call: TRBJ2-1
cdr3_length: 14
cdr3_nt: TGTGCCAGCAGCAAAGAGCGTCACTACAATGAGCAGTTCTTC
cdr3_aa: CASSKERHYNEQFF

d_call: NA
clone_size: NA
v_call: TRBV20-1
j_call: TRBJ1-1
cdr3_length: 12
cdr3_nt: TGCAGTGCCTGGGGTAGAGTCACTGAAGCTTTCTTT
cdr3_aa: CSAWGRVTEAFF

d_call: TRBD1
clone_size: many
v_call: TRBV20-1
j_call: TRBJ1-2
cdr3_length: 13
cdr3_nt: TGCAGTGCTAGGGAAGGGGGCCGCTATGGCTACACCTTC
cdr3_aa: CSAREGGRYGYTF

d_call: NA
clone_size: NA
v_call: TRBV5-1
j_call: TRBJ1-5
cdr3_length: 15
cdr3_nt: TGCGCCAGCAGCTTGGGCGGCCGCGACCAGGCTCCCCAGCATTTT
cdr3_aa: CASSLGGRDQAPQHF

d_call: NA
clone_size: NA
v_call: TRBV6-5
j_call: TRBJ1-2
cdr3_length: 12
cdr3_nt: TGTGCCAGCAAGAGGGGCAACTATGGCTACACCTTC
cdr3_aa: CASKRGNYGYTF

d_call: TRBD2
clone_size: NA
v_call: TRBV7-9
j_call: TRBJ2-4
cdr3_length: 16
cdr3_nt: TGTGCCGGCAGCTCAAGCGCATGGGGGGGTTCGGACATTCAGTACTTC
cdr3_aa: CAGSSSAWGGSDIQYF

d_call: NA
clone_size: few
v_call: TRBV20-1
j_call: TRBJ1-2
cdr3_length: 13
cdr3_nt: TGCAGTGCTACGACCGGGCCGAACTATGGCTACACCTTC
cdr3_aa: CSATTGPNYGYTF